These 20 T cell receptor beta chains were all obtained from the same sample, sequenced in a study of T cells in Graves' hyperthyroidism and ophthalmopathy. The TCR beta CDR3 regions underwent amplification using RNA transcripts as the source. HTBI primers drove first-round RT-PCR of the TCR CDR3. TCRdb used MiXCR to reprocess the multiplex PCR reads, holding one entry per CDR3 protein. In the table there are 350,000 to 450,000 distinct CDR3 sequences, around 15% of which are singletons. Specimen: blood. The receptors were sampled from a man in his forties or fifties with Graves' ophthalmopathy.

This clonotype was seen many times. CDR3 amino acids: CSTTEGTNKYNEQFF. The CDR3 nucleotides are TGCAGCACAACGGAGGGGACTAACAAATACAATGAGCAGTTCTTC. The chain combines TRBV29-1 with TRBJ2-1; 7 bases are a match to TRBD2. In germline, CDR1 is SQVTM, CDR2 ANQGSEA. CDR3 length: 15 amino acids. After removal of 8 bases from V and 4 bases from J, the junction contained 14 bases not matched to a gene.

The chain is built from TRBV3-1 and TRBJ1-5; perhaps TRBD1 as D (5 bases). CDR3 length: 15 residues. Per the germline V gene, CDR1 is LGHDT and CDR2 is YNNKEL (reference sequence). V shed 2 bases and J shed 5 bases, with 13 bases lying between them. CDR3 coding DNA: TGTGCCAGCAGCCAATCCCCACAGGCATATCAGCCCCAGCATTTT. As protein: CASSQSPQAYQPQHF.

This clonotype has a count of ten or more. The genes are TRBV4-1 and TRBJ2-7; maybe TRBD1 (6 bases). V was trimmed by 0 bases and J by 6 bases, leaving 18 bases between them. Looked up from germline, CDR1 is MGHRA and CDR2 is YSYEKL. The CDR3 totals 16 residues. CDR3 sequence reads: CASSQDDTGMSREQYF. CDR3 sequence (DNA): TGCGCCAGCAGCCAAGACGATACAGGGATGTCACGCGAGCAGTACTTC.

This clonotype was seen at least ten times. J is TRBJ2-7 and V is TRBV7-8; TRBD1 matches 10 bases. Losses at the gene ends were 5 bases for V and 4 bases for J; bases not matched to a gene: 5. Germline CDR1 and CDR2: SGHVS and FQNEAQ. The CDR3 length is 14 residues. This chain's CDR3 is CASSPGQGWYEQYF. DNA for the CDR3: TGTGCCAGCAGCCCGGGACAGGGGTGGTACGAGCAGTACTTC.

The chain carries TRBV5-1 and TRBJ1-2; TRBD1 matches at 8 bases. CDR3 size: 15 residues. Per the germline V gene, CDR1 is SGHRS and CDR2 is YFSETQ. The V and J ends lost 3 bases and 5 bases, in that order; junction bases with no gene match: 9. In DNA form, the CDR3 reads TGCGCCAGCAGCTGGGGAGACAGGGGTCGGTATGGCTACACCTTC. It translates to CASSWGDRGRYGYTF.

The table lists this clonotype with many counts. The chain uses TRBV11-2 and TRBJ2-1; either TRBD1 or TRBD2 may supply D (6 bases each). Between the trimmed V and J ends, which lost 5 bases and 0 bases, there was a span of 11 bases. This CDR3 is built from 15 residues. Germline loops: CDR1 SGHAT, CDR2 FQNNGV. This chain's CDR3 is CASSRGGSSYNEQFF. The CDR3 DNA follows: TGTGCCAGCAGCCGAGGGGGGTCCTCCTACAATGAGCAGTTCTTC.

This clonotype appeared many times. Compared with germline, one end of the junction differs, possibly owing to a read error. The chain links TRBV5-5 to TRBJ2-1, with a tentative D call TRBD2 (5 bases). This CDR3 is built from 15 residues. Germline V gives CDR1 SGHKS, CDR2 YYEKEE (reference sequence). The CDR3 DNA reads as TGCGCCAGCAGTGGAGGATCAACCGCCTACAATGAGCAGTTCTTC. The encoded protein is CASSGGSTAYNEQFF. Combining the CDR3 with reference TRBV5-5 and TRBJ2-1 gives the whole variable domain DAGVTQSPTHLIKTRGQQVTLRCSPISGHKSVSWYQQVLGQGPQFIFQYYEKEERGRGNFPDRFSARQFPNYSSELNVNALLLGDSALYLCASSGGSTAYNEQFFGPGTRLTVL.

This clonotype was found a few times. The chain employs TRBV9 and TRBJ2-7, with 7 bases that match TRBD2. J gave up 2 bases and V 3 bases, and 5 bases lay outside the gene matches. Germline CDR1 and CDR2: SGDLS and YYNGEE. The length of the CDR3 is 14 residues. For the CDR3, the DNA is TGTGCCAGCAGCGCTGGACTAGGGACCTACGAGCAGTACTTC. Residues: CASSAGLGTYEQYF.

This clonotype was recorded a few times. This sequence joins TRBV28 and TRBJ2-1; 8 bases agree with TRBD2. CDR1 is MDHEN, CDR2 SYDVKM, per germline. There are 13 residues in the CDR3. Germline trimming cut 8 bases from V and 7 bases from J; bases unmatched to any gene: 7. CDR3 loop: CASGTSVSNEQFF. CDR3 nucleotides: TGTGCCAGCGGGACTAGTGTCTCGAATGAGCAGTTCTTC.

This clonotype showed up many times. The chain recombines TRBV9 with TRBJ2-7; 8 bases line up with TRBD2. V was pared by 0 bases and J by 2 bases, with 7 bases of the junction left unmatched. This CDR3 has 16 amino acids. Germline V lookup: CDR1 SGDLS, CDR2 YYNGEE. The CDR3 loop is CASSVESGLGAYEQYF. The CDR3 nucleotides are TGTGCCAGCAGCGTAGAATCGGGACTAGGAGCCTACGAGCAGTACTTC.

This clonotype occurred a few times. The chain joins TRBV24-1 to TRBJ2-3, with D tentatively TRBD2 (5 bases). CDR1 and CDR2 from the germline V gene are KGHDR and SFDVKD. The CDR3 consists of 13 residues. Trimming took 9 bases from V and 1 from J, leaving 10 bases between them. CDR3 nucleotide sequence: TGTGCCACCGTGCTTAGCGGCACAGATACGCAGTATTTT. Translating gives CATVLSGTDTQYF.

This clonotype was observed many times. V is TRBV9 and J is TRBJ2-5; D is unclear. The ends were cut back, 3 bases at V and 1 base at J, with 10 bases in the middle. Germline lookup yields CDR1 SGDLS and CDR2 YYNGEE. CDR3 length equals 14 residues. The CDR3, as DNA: TGTGCCAGCAGCGAGACCCCAACCCAAGAGACCCAGTACTTC. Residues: CASSETPTQETQYF.

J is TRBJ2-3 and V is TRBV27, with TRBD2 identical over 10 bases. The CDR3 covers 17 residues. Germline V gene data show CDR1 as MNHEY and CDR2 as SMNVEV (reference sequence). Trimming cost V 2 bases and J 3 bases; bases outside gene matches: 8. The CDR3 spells CASSLALAGVGTDTQYF. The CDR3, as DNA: TGTGCCAGCAGTTTAGCTCTAGCGGGAGTAGGAACAGATACGCAGTATTTT.

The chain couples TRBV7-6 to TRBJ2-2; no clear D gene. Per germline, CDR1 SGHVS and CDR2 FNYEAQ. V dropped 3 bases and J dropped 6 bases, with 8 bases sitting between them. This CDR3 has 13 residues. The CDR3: CASSFRPAGELFF. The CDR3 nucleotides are TGTGCCAGCAGCTTTAGGCCAGCCGGGGAGCTGTTTTTT.

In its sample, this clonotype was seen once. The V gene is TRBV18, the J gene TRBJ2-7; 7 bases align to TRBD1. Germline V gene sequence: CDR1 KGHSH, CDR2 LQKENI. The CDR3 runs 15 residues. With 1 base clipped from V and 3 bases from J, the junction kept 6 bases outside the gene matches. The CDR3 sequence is CASSPQTGKSYEQYF. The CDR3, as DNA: TGTGCCAGCTCACCACAGACAGGGAAGAGCTACGAGCAGTACTTC.

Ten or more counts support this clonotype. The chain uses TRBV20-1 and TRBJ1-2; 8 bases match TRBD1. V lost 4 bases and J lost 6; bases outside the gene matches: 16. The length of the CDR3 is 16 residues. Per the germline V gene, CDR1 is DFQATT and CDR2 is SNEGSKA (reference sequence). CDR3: CSATATRQGRRDGYTF. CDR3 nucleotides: TGCAGTGCTACAGCCACCAGACAGGGGAGAAGGGATGGCTACACCTTC.

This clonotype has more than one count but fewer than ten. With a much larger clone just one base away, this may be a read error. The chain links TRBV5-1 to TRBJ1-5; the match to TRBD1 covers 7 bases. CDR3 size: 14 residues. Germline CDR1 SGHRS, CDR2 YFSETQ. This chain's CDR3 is CAGSAGQPDQPQHF. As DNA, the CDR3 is TGCGCCGGCAGCGCGGGACAGCCGGATCAGCCCCAGCATTTT.

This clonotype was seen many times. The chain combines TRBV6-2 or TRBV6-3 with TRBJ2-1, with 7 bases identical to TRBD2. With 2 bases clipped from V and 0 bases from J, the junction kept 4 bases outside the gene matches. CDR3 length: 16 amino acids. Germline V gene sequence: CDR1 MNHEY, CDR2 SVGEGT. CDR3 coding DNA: TGTGCCAGCAGTTACCCAGCGGGATTCTCCTACAATGAGCAGTTCTTC. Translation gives CASSYPAGFSYNEQFF.

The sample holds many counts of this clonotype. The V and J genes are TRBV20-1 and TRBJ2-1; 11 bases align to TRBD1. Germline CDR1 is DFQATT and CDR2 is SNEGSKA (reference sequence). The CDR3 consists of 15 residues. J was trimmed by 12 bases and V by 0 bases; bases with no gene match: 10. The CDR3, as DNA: TGCAGTGCTAGAGATCCGGGACAGGGGGTGAATAGGCAGTTCTTC. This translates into CSARDPGQGVNRQFF.

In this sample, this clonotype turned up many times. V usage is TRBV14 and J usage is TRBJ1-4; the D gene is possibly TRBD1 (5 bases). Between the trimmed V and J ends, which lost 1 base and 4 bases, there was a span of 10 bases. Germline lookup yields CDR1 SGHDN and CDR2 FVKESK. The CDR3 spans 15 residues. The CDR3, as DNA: TGTGCCAGCAGCCAAGCGCGACAGAATAATGAAAAACTGTTTTTT. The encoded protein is CASSQARQNNEKLFF.